These T cell receptor beta chains were read from a single sample in a study of OX40 agonist ivuxolimab in advanced cancers. This table comes from immunoSEQ multiplex PCR, and its TCRdb copy is limited to in-frame clones, with some not included. The sample yields tens of thousands of clones, over 65% seen once. Sequencing was performed on CD4+ or CD8+ T cells sorted from blood, taken in a trial of the OX40 agonist ivuxolimab. The source of these receptors is an adult with an advanced solid tumor such as melanoma, head and neck, liver or kidney cancer. Both conserved end residues are part of each CDR3. The D gene is left open where the match is weak. Clone size is shown for a subset of rows, as once, few, many or a class of expanded clone.

>TRBJ2-1|TRBV5-1|TRBD2|few
CASDEGGPFENEQFF
TGCGCCAGCGACGAGGGAGGGCCATTTGAGAATGAGCAGTTCTTC
>TRBJ1-2|TRBV5-4|TRBD1|-
CASSLKGQGGYGYTF
TGTGCCAGCAGCTTGAAGGGACAGGGGGGCTATGGCTACACCTTC
>TRBJ2-5|TRBV9|-|-
CASSPLGGLQETQYF
TGTGCCAGCAGCCCACTGGGGGGGCTTCAAGAGACCCAGTACTTC
>TRBJ1-1|TRBV11-3|-|-
CASSLEDTEAFF
TGTGCCAGCAGCTTAGAGGATACTGAAGCTTTCTTT
>TRBJ1-3|TRBV19|-|-
CASSIGDLGNTIYF
TGTGCCAGTAGTATAGGGGATTTGGGAAACACCATATATTTT
>TRBJ1-2|TRBV5-5|-|-
CASNVGVSGYGYTF
TGTGCCAGCAACGTCGGCGTTTCGGGTTATGGCTACACCTTC
>TRBJ1-2|TRBV11-3|-|few
CASSLSGREIYGYTF
TGTGCCAGCAGCTTATCGGGCAGGGAGATCTATGGCTACACCTTC
>TRBJ1-6|TRBV5-6|-|few
CASSPLGRGRGNSPLHF
TGTGCCAGCAGCCCACTAGGCCGGGGACGGGGTAATTCACCCCTCCACTTT
>TRBJ2-1|TRBV7-9|-|-
CASSLGWWTAYNEQFF
TGTGCCAGCAGCTTAGGGTGGTGGACGGCCTACAATGAGCAGTTCTTC
>TRBJ2-1|TRBV19|-|-
CASCWGDNEQFF
TGTGCCAGTTGCTGGGGGGACAATGAGCAGTTCTTC
>TRBJ1-1|TRBV2|-|-
CASREIQGFSEAFF
TGTGCCAGCAGGGAAATTCAGGGGTTCTCTGAAGCTTTCTTT
>TRBJ1-5|TRBV28|-|-
CASSLVGGRGQPQHF
TGTGCCAGCAGTTTAGTCGGGGGCAGGGGTCAGCCCCAGCATTTT
>TRBJ2-2|TRBV14|TRBD2|-
CASSHLKPRLAGKAGELFF
TGTGCCAGCAGCCACCTTAAACCCCGACTAGCGGGTAAAGCCGGGGAGCTGTTTTTT
>TRBJ1-2|TRBV30|-|-
CAGGAGYGYTF
TGTGCGGGGGGGGCGGGCTATGGCTACACCTTC
>TRBJ2-4|TRBV12-5|-|-
CASGLGDLAKNIQYF
TGTGCTAGTGGTTTGGGTGACTTGGCCAAAAACATTCAGTACTTC
>TRBJ2-1|TRBV6-6|TRBD2|-
CASSFGLAYEQFF
TGTGCCAGCAGTTTCGGACTAGCCTATGAGCAGTTCTTC
>TRBJ2-1|TRBV5-6|-|-
CASSFYNEQFF
TGTGCCAGCAGTTTTTACAATGAGCAGTTCTTC
>TRBJ2-7|TRBV9|TRBD2|-
CASGRAGHEQYF
TGTGCCAGCGGGAGGGCAGGGCACGAGCAGTACTTC
>TRBJ2-3|TRBV15|-|-
CATSGPGIRDTQYF
TGTGCCACCAGCGGTCCGGGAATTAGAGATACGCAGTATTTT
>TRBJ2-1|TRBV4-1|TRBD2|-
CASSQIAGVGNEQFF
TGCGCCAGCAGCCAAATAGCGGGAGTAGGAAATGAGCAGTTCTTC
>TRBJ2-1|TRBV4-3|TRBD2|-
CASSQAGTSVSNEQFF
TGCGCCAGCAGCCAAGCCGGGACTAGCGTTTCCAATGAGCAGTTCTTC
>TRBJ2-3|TRBV13|TRBD2|few
CASSAAEREESTDTQYF
TGTGCCAGCAGCGCGGCCGAGCGGGAGGAAAGCACAGATACGCAGTATTTT
>TRBJ1-2|TRBV29-1|TRBD1|once
CSVEYGDRTSTEGYTF
TGCAGCGTTGAGTACGGGGACAGGACAAGCACGGAAGGCTACACCTTC
>TRBJ2-7|TRBV29-1|TRBD1|-
CSVLDRGSYEQYF
TGCAGCGTACTGGACAGGGGCTCCTACGAGCAGTACTTC
>TRBJ1-6|TRBV4-1|-|-
CASSQDHGDLSSYNSPLHF
TGCGCCAGCAGCCAAGACCACGGAGACTTAAGCTCCTATAATTCACCCCTCCACTTT
>TRBJ2-1|TRBV10-3|-|-
CAISESWGPYNEQFF
TGTGCCATCAGTGAGTCCTGGGGGCCCTACAATGAGCAGTTCTTC
>TRBJ2-3|TRBV29-1|TRBD2|-
CSVEWEGDTQYF
TGCAGCGTTGAATGGGAGGGGGATACGCAGTATTTT
>TRBJ2-7|TRBV4-1|-|-
CASSQLDRGWGLSEQYF
TGCGCCAGCAGCCAATTGGATCGAGGTTGGGGGCTCTCCGAGCAGTACTTC
>TRBJ1-1|TRBV19|-|once
CASSIGGRGTEAFF
TGTGCCAGTAGTATTGGGGGGCGAGGCACTGAAGCTTTCTTT
>TRBJ2-3|TRBV7-3|-|-
CASSLNGGFADTQYF
TGTGCCAGCAGCCTCAACGGAGGGTTCGCAGATACGCAGTATTTT
>TRBJ2-6|TRBV2|TRBD1|-
CASRTGFGANVLTF
TGTGCCAGCAGGACAGGGTTTGGGGCCAACGTCCTGACTTTC
>TRBJ2-5|TRBV7-2|-|-
CASSFNSPQETQYF
TGTGCCAGCAGCTTTAACTCACCACAAGAGACCCAGTACTTC
>TRBJ2-7|TRBV7-2|TRBD2|few
CASSSGLADYEQYF
TGTGCCAGCAGCTCAGGCCTAGCGGATTACGAGCAGTACTTC
>TRBJ2-3|TRBV5-4|TRBD2|-
CASSYGTTTDTQYF
TGTGCCAGCAGCTACGGGACTACCACAGATACGCAGTATTTT
>TRBJ2-6|TRBV9|-|-
CASSPLGPSSGANVLTF
TGTGCCAGCAGCCCCCTTGGACCGTCCTCTGGGGCCAACGTCCTGACTTTC
>TRBJ2-1|TRBV19|TRBD2|-
CASRIRGSGRGYNEQFF
TGTGCCAGTAGGATTCGGGGTAGCGGGAGAGGCTACAATGAGCAGTTCTTC
>TRBJ1-1|TRBV7-9|-|-
CASSLTNTEAFF
TGTGCCAGCAGCTTAACCAACACTGAAGCTTTCTTT
>TRBJ2-1|TRBV7-3|-|-
CASSFQGLAAQFF
TGTGCCAGCAGCTTTCAGGGTCTGGCGGCGCAGTTCTTC
>TRBJ2-7|TRBV9|-|-
CASSVGVTSEQYF
TGTGCCAGCAGCGTAGGAGTGACTAGCGAGCAGTACTTC
>TRBJ2-3|TRBV5-1|-|-
CASSLGRATRTDTQYF
TGCGCCAGCAGCTTGGGCAGGGCGACACGCACAGATACGCAGTATTTT
>TRBJ1-4|TRBV4-1|-|-
CASKKGTTNEKLFF
TGCGCCAGTAAAAAGGGCACAACTAATGAAAAACTGTTTTTT
>TRBJ1-6|TRBV6-1|-|-
CASSPKVGASPLHF
TGTGCCAGCAGCCCCAAGGTGGGGGCTTCACCCCTCCACTTT
>TRBJ1-2|TRBV7-2|-|few
CASTTSKATSYGYTF
TGTGCCAGCACCACGTCTAAGGCAACCTCCTATGGCTACACCTTC
>TRBJ2-5|TRBV2|-|-
CATNHGWSETQYF
TGTGCCACCAACCACGGGTGGTCGGAGACCCAGTACTTC